The clone carrying this TCR beta chain was picked up a small number of times. Its antigen is currently unknown. cDNA carried unique molecular identifiers, and a universal primer site was added by template switching. A single record per CDR3 protein comes from TCRdb applying MiXCR to the 5' RACE reads. The profile covers 400,000 to 600,000 distinct CDR3 sequences, with 20% to 25% appearing a single time and approximately 0.48% taken by the ten largest. The data stem from a study of identical twins. The study, taken as a whole, reports: Out-of-frame alpha sequences common to twins were enriched for low generation probability. In drawing conclusions, the study used cross-sectional statistical analysis and did not follow the same donors.

In addition, the sample was reused for a study of yellow fever vaccine responses in identical twins.

The TCR comes from a woman between 18 and 29 years old in good health. What was sequenced was CD4+ T cells sorted from blood.

The CDR3 sequence: CASSVGQGVNTEAFF. CDR3 bases: TGCGCCAGCAGCGTAGGACAGGGTGTGAACACTGAAGCTTTCTTT. The chain has TRBV5-1 and TRBJ1-1; 8 bases fit TRBD1. CDR3 length equals 15 residues. The V segment lost 4 bases and the J segment 0 bases; nucleotides outside the gene matches: 5. Germline V gene lookup returns CDR1 SGHRS and CDR2 YFSETQ.